This T cell receptor (beta chain) was found in a study of blood T cell repertoires in COVID-19 (dated by TCRdb to about 2020). With respect to the entire study: Samples covering the acute and convalescent phases of COVID-19 were provided by collaborators in the United States, Italy and Spain. The repertoires were released in a freely available public database intended as a resource for research on the immune response to SARS-CoV-2. The sample metadata nearly always contained a de-identified subject ID, COVID-19 status, age in years and sex. Deeply sampled blood TCRbeta repertoires from subjects exposed to, actively infected with, or recovered from COVID-19 were included in the dataset. The prospective study material was composed of cDNA or gDNA derived from T cells, B-cell-depleted T cells, or PBMCs. HLA class I and class II types, where available, came from metadata supplied by the sample provider rather than from assay-based typing. The samples were drawn from the first 160 participants of the ongoing ImmuneRACE study and from over a thousand subjects provided by 6 global collaborators. General findings and caveats noted by the study authors: Clinical and demographic metadata were provided uncurated, with the amount varying by source and participant.

From the germline V gene (reference sequence), CDR1 is LNHDA and CDR2 is SQIVND. The trim is 4 bases for V and 1 base for J, with a gap of 10 bases between the germline ends. From its cysteine to its phenylalanine, the CDR3 spans 14 amino acids. Only CDR3 DNA is held: 42 bases, read in frame from base 1. Participants in the prospective study were enrolled through a virtual design, were aged 18 to 89 years, and lived in approximately 25 United States geographic areas. In the prospective study, cohorts were assigned on the basis of participant-reported clinical history obtained from a screening survey and a study questionnaire. Exposed participants had been in contact with someone with a PCR-confirmed or clinician-diagnosed COVID-19 case within 2 weeks of study entry. Mobile phlebotomists in the prospective study collected whole blood, serum and a nasopharyngeal or oropharyngeal swab from every participant. Prospective study participants could optionally give additional blood draws and questionnaires over an approximately 2-month period. Before DNA extraction, blood samples from the prospective study were shipped at room temperature or frozen.

TCRbeta CDR3 regions were amplified from genomic DNA by means of the immunoSEQ Assay, a bias-controlled multiplex PCR. The published analysis was carried out like this. Nucleated cell counts per sample were estimated from amplification of reference gene primers within the assay. Sequence reads were collapsed and filtered to measure the absolute abundance of every unique TCRbeta CDR3 rearrangement. For each sample, productive Simpson clonality was calculated by taking the square root of Simpson's diversity index across productive rearrangements. Drawn from immuneACCESS, this table holds only the in-frame rearrangements with V and J called that TCRdb kept. Clones are partly lost; checked studies trace under half to an unresolved V gene and leave the rest unexplained. The DNA gave D and trimming, while V, J and clone size come from that table. The sample data list roughly 61,000 clones, and roughly 70% of these were observed just once. Approximately 50% of the sample belongs to the ten largest clones.

On this clone itself: The antigen it binds to is not known. No base-level quality is on record; no much larger clone is a single base apart.

The sequenced sample consisted of PBMCs or T cells enriched from blood (not recorded which). This TCR derives from an older woman who had been exposed to COVID-19. The chain employs TRBV19 and TRBJ1-1, with no confident D gene call. The DNA is TGTGCCAGTAGTACCCCTGCCAGGAACACTGAAGCTTTCTTT. It codes for CASSTPARNTEAFF.